This TCR beta chain was sequenced in a study of response to subunit inactivated influenza vaccine. The study, taken as a whole, reports: The authors suggested that every seasonal influenza vaccination recruits few new T cells.

One entry per CDR3 protein, called by TCRdb with MiXCR from the RT-PCR reads. The table includes hundreds of thousands of distinct CDR3 sequences, 20% to 25% detected once. Comments on this clonotype: Its antigen is unknown.

The germline V gene has CDR1 SGHRS and CDR2 YFSETQ. The CDR3 contains 12 residues. Trimming pared 4 bases from V and 4 bases from J, leaving 8 bases between. This specimen was PBMCs from blood, taken approximately 22 months after vaccination. V and J are TRBV5-1 and TRBJ2-5; the D is unclear. This sequence was found in a man aged 45 to 70 who received an inactivated influenza vaccine. CDR3 region: CASSQLGETQYF. The CDR3 DNA reads TGCGCCAGCAGCCAGCTAGGAGAGACCCAGTACTTC.